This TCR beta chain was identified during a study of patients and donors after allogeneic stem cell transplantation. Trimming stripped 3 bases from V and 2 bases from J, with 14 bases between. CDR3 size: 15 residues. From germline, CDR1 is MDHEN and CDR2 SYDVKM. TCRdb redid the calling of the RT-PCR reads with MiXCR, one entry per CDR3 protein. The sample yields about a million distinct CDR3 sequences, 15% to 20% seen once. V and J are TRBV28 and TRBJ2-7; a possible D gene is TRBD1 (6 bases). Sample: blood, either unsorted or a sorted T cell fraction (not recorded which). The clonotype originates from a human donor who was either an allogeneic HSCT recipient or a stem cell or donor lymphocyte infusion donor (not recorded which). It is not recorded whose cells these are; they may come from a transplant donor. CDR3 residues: CASSFRGIGPYEQYF. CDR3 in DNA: TGTGCCAGCAGTTTCAGGGGTATAGGGCCCTACGAGCAGTACTTC. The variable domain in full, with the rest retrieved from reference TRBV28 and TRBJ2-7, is DVKVTQSSRYLVKRTGEKVFLECVQDMDHENMFWYRQDPGLGLRLIYFSYDVKMKEKGDIPEGYSVSREKKERFSLILESASTNQTSMYLCASSFRGIGPYEQYFGPGTRLTVT.